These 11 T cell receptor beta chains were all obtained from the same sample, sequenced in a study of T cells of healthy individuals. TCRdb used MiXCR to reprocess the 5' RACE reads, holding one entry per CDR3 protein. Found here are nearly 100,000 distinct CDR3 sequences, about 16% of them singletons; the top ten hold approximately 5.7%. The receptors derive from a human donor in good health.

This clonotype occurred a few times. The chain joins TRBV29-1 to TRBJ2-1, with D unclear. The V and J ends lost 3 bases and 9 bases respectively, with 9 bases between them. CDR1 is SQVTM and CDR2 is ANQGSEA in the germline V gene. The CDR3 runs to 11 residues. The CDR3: CSVDESSEQFF. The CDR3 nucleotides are TGCAGCGTTGATGAATCCAGTGAGCAGTTCTTC.

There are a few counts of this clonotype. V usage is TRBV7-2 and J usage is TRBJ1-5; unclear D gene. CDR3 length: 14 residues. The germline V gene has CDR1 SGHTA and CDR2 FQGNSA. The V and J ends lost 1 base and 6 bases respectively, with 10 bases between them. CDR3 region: CASSLDVAPQPQHF. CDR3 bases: TGTGCCAGCAGCTTAGATGTGGCGCCTCAGCCCCAGCATTTT.

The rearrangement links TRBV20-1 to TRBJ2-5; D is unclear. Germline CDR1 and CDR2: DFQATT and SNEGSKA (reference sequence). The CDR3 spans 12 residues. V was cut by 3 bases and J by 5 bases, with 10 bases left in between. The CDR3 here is CSASYGGETQYF. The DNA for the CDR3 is TGCAGTGCTAGTTACGGTGGGGAGACCCAGTACTTC.

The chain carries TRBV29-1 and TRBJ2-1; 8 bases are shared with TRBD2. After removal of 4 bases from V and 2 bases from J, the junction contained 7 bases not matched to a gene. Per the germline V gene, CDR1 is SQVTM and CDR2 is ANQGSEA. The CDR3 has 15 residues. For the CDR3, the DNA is TGCAGCGTTGTGGACCAACTAGCGGCCTACAATGAGCAGTTCTTC. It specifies CSVVDQLAAYNEQFF.

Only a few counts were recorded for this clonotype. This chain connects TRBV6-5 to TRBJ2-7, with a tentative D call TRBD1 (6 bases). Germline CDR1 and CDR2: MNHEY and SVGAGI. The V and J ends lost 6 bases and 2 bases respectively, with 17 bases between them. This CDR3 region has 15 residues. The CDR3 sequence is CASRAKDSLTYEQYF. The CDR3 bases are TGTGCCAGCAGGGCTAAGGACAGCTTAACCTACGAGCAGTACTTC.

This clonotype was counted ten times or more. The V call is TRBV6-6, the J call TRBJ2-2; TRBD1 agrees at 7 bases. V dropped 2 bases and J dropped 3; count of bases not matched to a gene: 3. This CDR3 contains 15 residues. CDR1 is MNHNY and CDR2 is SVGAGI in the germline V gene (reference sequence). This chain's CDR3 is CASSYLDRDTGELFF. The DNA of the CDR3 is TGTGCCAGCAGTTACCTCGACAGGGACACCGGGGAGCTGTTTTTT.

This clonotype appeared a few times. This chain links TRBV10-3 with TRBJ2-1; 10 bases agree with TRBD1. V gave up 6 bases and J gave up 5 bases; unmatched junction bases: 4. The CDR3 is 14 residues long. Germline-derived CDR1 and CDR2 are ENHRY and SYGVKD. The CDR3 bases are TGTGCCATCAGGGGACAGGGGCGGAACAATGAGCAGTTCTTC. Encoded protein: CAIRGQGRNNEQFF.

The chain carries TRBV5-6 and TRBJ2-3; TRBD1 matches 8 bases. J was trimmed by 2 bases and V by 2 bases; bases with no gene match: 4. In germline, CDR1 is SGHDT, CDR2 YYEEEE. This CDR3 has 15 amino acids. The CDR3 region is CASSFGTGHTDTQYF. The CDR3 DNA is TGTGCCAGCAGCTTTGGGACAGGCCACACAGATACGCAGTATTTT. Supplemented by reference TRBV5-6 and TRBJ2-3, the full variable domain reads DAGVTQSPTHLIKTRGQQVTLRCSPKSGHDTVSWYQQALGQGPQFIFQYYEEEERQRGNFPDRFSGHQFPNYSSELNVNALLLGDSALYLCASSFGTGHTDTQYFGPGTRLTVL.

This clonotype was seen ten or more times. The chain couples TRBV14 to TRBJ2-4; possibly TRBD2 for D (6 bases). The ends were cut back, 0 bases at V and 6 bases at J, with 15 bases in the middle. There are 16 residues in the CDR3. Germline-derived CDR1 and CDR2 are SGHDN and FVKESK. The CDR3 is CASSQDNDWRGNIQYF. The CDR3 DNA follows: TGTGCCAGCAGCCAAGATAACGACTGGCGGGGAAACATTCAGTACTTC.

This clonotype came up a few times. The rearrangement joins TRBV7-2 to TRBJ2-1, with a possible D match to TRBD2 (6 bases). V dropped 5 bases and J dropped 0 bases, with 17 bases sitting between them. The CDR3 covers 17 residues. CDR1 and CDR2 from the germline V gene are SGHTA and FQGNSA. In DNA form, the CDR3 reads TGTGCCAGCAGCGGAGGGGTGGCCCTTTCCTCCTACAATGAGCAGTTCTTC. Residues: CASSGGVALSSYNEQFF.

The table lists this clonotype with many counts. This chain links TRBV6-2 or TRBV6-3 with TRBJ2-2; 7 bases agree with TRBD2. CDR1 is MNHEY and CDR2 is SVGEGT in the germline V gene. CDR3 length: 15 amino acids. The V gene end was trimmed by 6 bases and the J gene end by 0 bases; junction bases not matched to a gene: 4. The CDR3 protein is CASSPSGTNTGELFF. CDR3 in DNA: TGTGCCAGCAGCCCGAGCGGGACGAACACCGGGGAGCTGTTTTTT.